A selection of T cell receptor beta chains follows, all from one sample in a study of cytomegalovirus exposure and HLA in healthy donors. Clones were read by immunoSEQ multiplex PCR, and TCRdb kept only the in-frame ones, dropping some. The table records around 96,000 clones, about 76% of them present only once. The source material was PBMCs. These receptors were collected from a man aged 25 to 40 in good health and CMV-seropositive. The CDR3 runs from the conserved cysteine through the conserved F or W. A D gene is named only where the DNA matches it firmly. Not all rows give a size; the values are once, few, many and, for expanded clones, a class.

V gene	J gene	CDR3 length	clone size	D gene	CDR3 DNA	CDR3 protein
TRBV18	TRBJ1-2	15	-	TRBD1	TGTGCCAGCGCAGATTCCGGGACAGGGATAATTGGCTACACCTTC	CASADSGTGIIGYTF
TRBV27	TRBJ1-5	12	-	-	TGTGCCAGCAGTTTTAATGGTGGCATCCAGCATTTT	CASSFNGGIQHF
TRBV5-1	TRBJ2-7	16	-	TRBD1	TGCGCCAGCAGCATAGGACAGGGAATCAGCTCCTACGAGCAGTACTTC	CASSIGQGISSYEQYF
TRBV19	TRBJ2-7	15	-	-	TGTGCCAGTAGGAGCCGGGACGAGGGGGCCTACGAGCAGTACTTC	CASRSRDEGAYEQYF
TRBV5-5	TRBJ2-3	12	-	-	TGTGCCAGCAGCTTGTTATCAGATACGCAGTATTTT	CASSLLSDTQYF
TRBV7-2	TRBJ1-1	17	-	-	TGTGCCAGCAGCTTAGTGGGCAACAGGGCCGGCGAAGCTGAAGCTTTCTTT	CASSLVGNRAGEAEAFF
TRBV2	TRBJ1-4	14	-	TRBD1	TGTGCCAGCAAAGAGACAGGGATTAATGAAAAACTGTTTTTT	CASKETGINEKLFF
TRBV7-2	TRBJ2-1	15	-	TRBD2	TGTGCCAGCAGCTGGACTAGCGGGGGTTACAATGAGCAGTTCTTC	CASSWTSGGYNEQFF
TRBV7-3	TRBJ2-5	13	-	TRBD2	TGTGCCAGCAGCCCCGGGAGGAAAGAGACCCAGTACTTC	CASSPGRKETQYF
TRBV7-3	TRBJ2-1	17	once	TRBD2	TGTGCCAGCAGCCCACTAGCGGGGGGGCCTGGTTCAAATGAGCAGTTCTTC	CASSPLAGGPGSNEQFF
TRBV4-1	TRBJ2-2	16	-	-	TGCGCCAGCAGCCCCGGGAGCAGGTCAAACACCGGGGAGCTGTTTTTT	CASSPGSRSNTGELFF
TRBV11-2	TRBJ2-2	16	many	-	TGTGCCAGCAGCGCTACTACGGGAGATAACACCGGGGAGCTGTTTTTT	CASSATTGDNTGELFF
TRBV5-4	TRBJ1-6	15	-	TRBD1	TGTGCCAGCAGCTCCCGACAGGGGGCTAATTCACCCCTCCACTTT	CASSSRQGANSPLHF
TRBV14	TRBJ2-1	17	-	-	TGTGCCAGCAGCCAAGAAGGTTGGCGTCGACGAGAGGATGAGCAGTTCTTC	CASSQEGWRRREDEQFF
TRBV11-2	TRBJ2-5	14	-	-	TGTGCCAGCAGCCCACCGGGGGTCAGAGAGACCCAGTACTTC	CASSPPGVRETQYF
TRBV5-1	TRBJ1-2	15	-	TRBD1	TGCGCCAGCAGGGAACTGACAGGGCATAACTATGGCTACACCTTC	CASRELTGHNYGYTF
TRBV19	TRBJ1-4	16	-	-	TGTGCCAGTAGTAGCCCCGGCGGAGGCCTAAATGAAAAACTGTTTTTT	CASSSPGGGLNEKLFF
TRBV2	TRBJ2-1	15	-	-	TGTGCCAGCAGTCCCCAAGGACACACCTACAATGAGCAGTTCTTC	CASSPQGHTYNEQFF
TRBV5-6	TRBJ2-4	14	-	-	TGTGCCAGCAGCTTGGTGGAGTCTTCAAACATTCAGTACTTC	CASSLVESSNIQYF
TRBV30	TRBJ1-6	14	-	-	TGTGCCTGGAGTGTTGCAAGGGGTAATTCACCCCTCCACTTT	CAWSVARGNSPLHF
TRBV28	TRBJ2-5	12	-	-	TGTGCCAGCAGTTTAGCCCGCGATACCCAGTACTTC	CASSLARDTQYF
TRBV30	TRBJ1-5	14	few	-	TGTGCCTGGGACCGACAGGCAAGCAATCAGCCCCAGCATTTT	CAWDRQASNQPQHF
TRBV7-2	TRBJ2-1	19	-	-	TGTGCCAGCAGCACACCCTCGAACCCGGGGGACAGCTCCTACAATGAGCAGTTCTTC	CASSTPSNPGDSSYNEQFF
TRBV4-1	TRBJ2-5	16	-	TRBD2	TGCGCCAGCAGCCAACTACTAGCGGGGGGGCGGGAGACCCAGTACTTC	CASSQLLAGGRETQYF
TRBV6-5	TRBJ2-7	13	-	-	TGTGCCAGCTCGAACAGTTATACCTACGAGCAGTACTTC	CASSNSYTYEQYF
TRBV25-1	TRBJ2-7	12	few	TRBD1	TGTGCCAGCAGTGGGGGACAGCGAGAGCAGTACTTC	CASSGGQREQYF
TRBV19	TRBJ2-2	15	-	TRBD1	TGTGCCAGTAGCCCCCAGGGGGTCAGCACCGGGGAGCTGTTTTTT	CASSPQGVSTGELFF
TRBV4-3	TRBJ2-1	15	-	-	TGCGCCAGCAGCATAACCAGGGAAACCTACAATGAGCAGTTCTTC	CASSITRETYNEQFF
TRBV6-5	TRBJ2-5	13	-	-	TGTGCCAGCAAGAAGCGGCACCAAGAGACCCAGTACTTC	CASKKRHQETQYF
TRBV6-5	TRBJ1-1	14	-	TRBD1	TGTGCCAGCAGTTACAAAGGACAGGGTCGTGAAGCTTTCTTT	CASSYKGQGREAFF
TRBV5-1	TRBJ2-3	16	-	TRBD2	TGCGCCAGCAGCGCCGGGACTAGCGGGTTTTTGGATACGCAGTATTTT	CASSAGTSGFLDTQYF
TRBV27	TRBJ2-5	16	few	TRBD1	TGTGCCAGCAGTTTACGGACAGGGGATTCGGGGGAGACCCAGTACTTC	CASSLRTGDSGETQYF
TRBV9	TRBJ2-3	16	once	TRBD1	TGTGCCAGCAGCGTGTTACAGGGGATTTCTACAGATACGCAGTATTTT	CASSVLQGISTDTQYF
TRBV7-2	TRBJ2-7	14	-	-	TGTGCCAGCAGCCCAAACAGGCGCTCCTACGAGCAGTACTTC	CASSPNRRSYEQYF
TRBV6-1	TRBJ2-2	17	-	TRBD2	TGTGCCAGCAGTGAGGGACTAGCGGGGGGACCCACCGGGGAGCTGTTTTTT	CASSEGLAGGPTGELFF